These T cell receptor beta chains were read from a single sample in a study of regulatory T cells in long-lasting Graves disease. TCRdb re-analysed the multiplex PCR reads in MiXCR, keeping a single row per CDR3 protein. Among a few hundred thousand distinct CDR3 sequences, 20% to 25% were seen once, and the ten largest hold 25% to 30%. The material was peripheral blood mononuclear cells (PBMCs), obtained when the disease was refractory, from a patient treated with antithyroid drugs. These TCRs come from a woman between 40 and 50 years old with Graves disease. Each CDR3 is given with its conserved first and last residue. The D gene is left open where the match is weak. The size field is filled for only some rows; it gives once, few, many or a size class.

v_call	clone_size	j_call	d_call	cdr3_aa	cdr3_nt
TRBV20-1	few	TRBJ2-3	-	CSARSSGRGVDTQYF	TGCAGTGCTAGGAGCAGCGGGCGAGGGGTAGATACGCAGTATTTT
TRBV25-1	-	TRBJ2-3	-	CASRHRIYTDTQYF	TGTGCCAGCAGGCATAGAATATACACAGATACGCAGTATTTT
TRBV12-3/TRBV12-4	many	TRBJ2-7	-	CASSFRTASYEQYF	TGTGCCAGCAGTTTCAGGACAGCCTCCTACGAGCAGTACTTC
TRBV12-3/TRBV12-4	many	TRBJ2-7	-	CAAGRSSYEQYF	TGTGCCGCAGGCAGGAGCTCCTACGAGCAGTACTTC
TRBV19	few	TRBJ1-5	-	CASNSGQNQPQHF	TGTGCCAGTAATTCAGGTCAGAATCAGCCCCAGCATTTT
TRBV19	-	TRBJ1-2	-	CASSEHGGFDGYTF	TGTGCCAGTAGTGAGCACGGCGGTTTTGATGGCTACACCTTC
TRBV20-1	few	TRBJ2-3	-	CSAAEGDWPDTQYF	TGCAGTGCCGCCGAGGGGGATTGGCCAGATACGCAGTATTTT
TRBV6-1	-	TRBJ1-2	TRBD1	CASRAGQGDLYTF	TGTGCCAGCAGGGCGGGACAGGGGGACCTCTACACCTTC
TRBV28	many	TRBJ2-7	TRBD1	CASRWTGGRYEQYF	TGTGCCAGCAGATGGACAGGGGGCAGGTACGAGCAGTACTTC
TRBV28	many	TRBJ2-7	-	CASTRSTGTTYEQYF	TGTGCCAGCACCCGATCAACAGGGACGACCTACGAGCAGTACTTC
TRBV6-1	many	TRBJ2-5	-	CASRMTYSTRRPARETQYF	TGTGCCAGCAGGATGACGTATTCGACCCGGCGACCCGCCCGGGAGACCCAGTACTTC
TRBV20-1	few	TRBJ1-3	-	CSAQSYGNTIYF	TGCAGTGCCCAATCTTATGGAAACACCATATATTTT
TRBV27	-	TRBJ1-2	TRBD1	CASRAGGMGGYTF	TGTGCCAGCAGGGCAGGGGGCATGGGGGGCTACACCTTC
TRBV6-1	-	TRBJ2-3	-	CASSKTQGQADTQYF	TGTGCCAGCAGTAAAACCCAGGGGCAGGCAGATACGCAGTATTTT
TRBV6-1	many	TRBJ2-5	-	CATIDQETQYF	TGTGCCACGATCGACCAAGAGACCCAGTACTTC
TRBV6-1	many	TRBJ1-1	-	CASSEAITYGPAFF	TGTGCCAGCAGTGAAGCGATCACTTATGGTCCAGCTTTCTTT
TRBV12-3/TRBV12-4	many	TRBJ1-1	TRBD1	CASRFGQGGEAFF	TGTGCCAGCAGATTCGGACAGGGAGGCGAAGCTTTCTTT
TRBV3-1	-	TRBJ2-7	-	CASSQAGKRYEQYF	TGTGCCAGCAGCCAAGCGGGGAAAAGATACGAGCAGTACTTC
TRBV11-2	many	TRBJ2-7	-	CASSLQDSVRYF	TGTGCCAGCAGCTTACAGGACAGCGTCCGGTACTTC
TRBV28	many	TRBJ1-5	TRBD1	CASSPWDRSNQPQHF	TGTGCCAGCAGCCCCTGGGACAGAAGCAATCAGCCCCAGCATTTT
TRBV24-1	many	TRBJ2-5	-	CATSEGRGETQYF	TGTGCCACCAGTGAGGGACGAGGGGAGACCCAGTACTTC
TRBV11-2	-	TRBJ2-5	-	CASSSAGIETQYF	TGTGCCAGCAGCTCGGCAGGGATCGAGACCCAGTACTTC
TRBV5-1	-	TRBJ1-5	-	CASSEGSSNQPQHF	TGCGCCAGCAGCGAGGGGTCGAGCAATCAGCCCCAGCATTTT
TRBV28	many	TRBJ2-7	TRBD2	CASSIRTSFTYEQYF	TGTGCCAGCAGTATCCGGACTAGCTTTACCTACGAGCAGTACTTC
TRBV20-1	few	TRBJ1-5	TRBD1	CSASRTGGAGNQPQHF	TGCAGTGCTAGTCGTACAGGGGGCGCGGGCAATCAGCCCCAGCATTTT
TRBV11-2	many	TRBJ2-5	TRBD2	CASRQDLGTSPETQYF	TGTGCCAGCAGACAAGACTTGGGGACTAGCCCGGAGACCCAGTACTTC
TRBV19	-	TRBJ2-2	TRBD2	CASSVTSTAGELSF	TGTGCCAGTAGTGTAACATCTACGGCGGGGGAGCTGTCTTTT
TRBV5-1	-	TRBJ1-1	-	CASSSSTRRTNTEAFF	TGCGCCAGCAGCTCTTCCACCAGGCGAACGAACACTGAAGCTTTCTTT
TRBV20-1	once	TRBJ2-7	-	CSARDETYEQYF	TGCAGTGCTAGAGATGAGACCTACGAGCAGTACTTC
TRBV29-1	-	TRBJ2-1	TRBD2	CSVEEYRDYNNEQFF	TGCAGCGTTGAAGAGTACCGGGACTATAACAATGAGCAGTTCTTC
TRBV28	many	TRBJ2-7	TRBD1	CASSLRQGARNEQYF	TGTGCCAGCAGCCTACGACAGGGGGCAAGGAACGAGCAGTACTTC
TRBV28	many	TRBJ1-2	TRBD1	CASTSDRDWGGYTF	TGTGCCAGCACGTCCGACAGGGACTGGGGTGGCTACACCTTC
TRBV10-2	few	TRBJ2-1	TRBD2	CANSVETGGIAGGPGNEQFF	TGCGCCAACAGTGTGGAGACAGGGGGAATAGCGGGAGGGCCAGGCAATGAGCAGTTCTTC
TRBV6-1	few	TRBJ1-1	TRBD1	CASSDLGTGGPKGAFF	TGTGCCAGCAGTGACCTAGGGACAGGGGGCCCAAAGGGAGCTTTCTTT
TRBV28	-	TRBJ2-1	-	CASSSGGFADSYNEQFF	TGTGCCAGCAGCTCTGGGGGTTTTGCGGACTCCTACAATGAGCAGTTCTTC
TRBV9	-	TRBJ2-5	TRBD1	CANSVADRDQETQYF	TGTGCCAACAGCGTAGCGGACAGGGACCAAGAGACCCAGTACTTC
TRBV6-1	-	TRBJ2-7	-	CASSEAPGHSYEQYF	TGTGCCAGCAGTGAAGCCCCGGGGCACTCCTACGAGCAGTACTTC
TRBV5-1	few	TRBJ2-5	TRBD2	CASSQGTSGIRETQYF	TGCGCCAGCAGCCAGGGGACTAGCGGGATTAGGGAGACCCAGTACTTC
TRBV11-1	few	TRBJ2-3	TRBD1	CASRGQGPTDTQYF	TGTGCCAGCAGGGGACAGGGACCCACAGATACGCAGTATTTT
TRBV12-3/TRBV12-4	-	TRBJ2-7	-	CASSQAYSFLASYEQYF	TGTGCCAGCAGCCAAGCCTACAGTTTTCTCGCCTCCTACGAGCAGTACTTC
TRBV5-1	many	TRBJ2-2	TRBD1	CASSFETGSTGELFF	TGCGCCAGCAGCTTTGAGACAGGGTCCACCGGGGAGCTGTTTTTT
TRBV9	few	TRBJ1-2	-	CASSVAGANYGYTF	TGTGCCAGCAGCGTTGCAGGGGCTAACTATGGCTACACCTTC
TRBV12-3/TRBV12-4	many	TRBJ2-7	TRBD1	CASSFGQGVAWRHSYEQYF	TGTGCCAGCAGTTTTGGACAGGGGGTCGCTTGGAGGCACTCCTACGAGCAGTACTTC
TRBV28	many	TRBJ1-5	TRBD1	CASSPGTGGSQPQHF	TGTGCCAGCAGTCCGGGGACAGGGGGGAGCCAGCCCCAGCATTTT
TRBV2	-	TRBJ2-3	TRBD2	CASSSRLAWRTDTQYF	TGTGCCAGCAGTTCTAGACTAGCGTGGCGCACAGATACGCAGTATTTT
TRBV24-1	few	TRBJ1-2	-	CATSMGVRDGYTF	TGTGCCACCAGTATGGGGGTCCGCGACGGCTACACCTTC
TRBV12-3/TRBV12-4	many	TRBJ1-4	-	CASSFGRSRSEKLFF	TGTGCCAGCAGTTTCGGGAGGAGTCGCTCTGAAAAACTGTTTTTT
TRBV11-2	-	TRBJ2-2	-	CASSLIKGFARGELFF	TGTGCCAGCAGCTTAATCAAGGGGTTCGCTCGCGGGGAGCTGTTTTTT
TRBV2	many	TRBJ2-2	TRBD2	CASSAWAGDTGELFF	TGTGCCAGCAGTGCCTGGGCGGGGGATACCGGGGAGCTGTTTTTT
TRBV14	-	TRBJ2-7	-	CASSPWAGSGEQYF	TGTGCCAGCAGCCCTTGGGCCGGGAGCGGCGAGCAGTACTTC
TRBV5-1	-	TRBJ1-1	TRBD1	CASSLGGQGSEAFF	TGCGCCAGCAGCTTGGGGGGACAGGGCTCTGAAGCTTTCTTT
TRBV11-2	-	TRBJ1-5	TRBD1	CASSLTGEPNQPQHF	TGTGCCAGCAGCTTAACAGGGGAGCCCAATCAGCCCCAGCATTTT
TRBV5-1	-	TRBJ2-7	-	CAGSLGGGYEQYF	TGCGCCGGCAGCCTAGGAGGGGGCTACGAGCAGTACTTC
TRBV18	-	TRBJ1-4	-	CASSGREDEKLFF	TGTGCCAGCTCAGGCAGAGAGGATGAAAAACTGTTTTTT